What follows is one T cell receptor (beta chain) and its context. These data come from a study of control samples from healthy donors and cancer patients. Measured with immunoSEQ multiplex PCR; TCRdb has only the in-frame clones, and not every one. Altogether 45,000 to 70,000 clones are present, under 95% being singletons, with the ten largest covering about 0.91%. Trimming left V 3 bases short and J 7 bases short, with 8 bases between. The germline CDR1 and CDR2 sequences are KGHDR and SFDVKD. There are 12 residues in the CDR3. The chain employs TRBV24-1 and TRBJ1-2; D is perhaps TRBD1 (5 bases). The clonotype was recovered from a man aged 25-45 years with colorectal cancer. The specimen was PBMCs. In DNA form, the CDR3 reads TGTGCCACCAGTGATAAGACAGCTGGCTACACCTTC. Its translation is CATSDKTAGYTF.